Sequencing of this T cell receptor (beta chain) was carried out in a study of cytomegalovirus exposure and HLA in healthy donors. Study context: The same platform was used for the 110 or so validation repertoires and the approximately 670 first-cohort repertoires, a later analysis reported. Study outcomes and limitations: Three of the chains that were CMV-associated were confirmed in vitro to be specific for CMV antigens. TCR clusters originating in the first cohort tended to co-occur in the approximately 120 validation repertoires, according to a later analysis. The study labeled fewer than 200 TCR beta chains cytomegalovirus-associated.

Libraries were prepared by immunoSEQ multiplex PCR; TCRdb keeps only in-frame clonotypes and omits some of them. Among 170,000 or so clones listed, about four fifths were seen once. The CDR3 has 13 residues. The germline V and J ends were trimmed by 3 bases and 5 bases, with 11 bases remaining between them. The germline V gene encodes CDR1 SGDLS and CDR2 YYNGEE. Details on this clone: Its target is unknown.

This clonotype was obtained from a woman in her late teens or twenties in good health and CMV-seropositive. The chain has TRBV9 and TRBJ1-1; D is ambiguous. The specimen was PBMCs. CDR3 loop: CASSDSRETEAFF. The CDR3 DNA reads TGTGCCAGCAGCGACAGTCGGGAAACTGAAGCTTTCTTT.